This T cell receptor (beta chain) was captured in a study of T cell responses to AZD1222 COVID-19 vaccine. Some clones are missing from TCRdb's copy, which holds only in-frame ones; the method was immunoSEQ multiplex PCR. The sample lists 180,000 or so clones; under 95% were seen once. About this clone: The target antigen is unknown.

V was clipped by 4 bases and J by 7 bases, with 11 bases between them. The CDR3 totals 13 residues. The germline gives CDR1 MGHRA, CDR2 YSYEKL. Study results and caveats: Spike-wide vaccine-associated CD4 TCRs dominated at 160-218 and 743-854.

The genes are TRBV4-1 and TRBJ2-1; D not resolved. This receptor was taken from an adult who received the AZD1222 COVID-19 vaccine. Specimen: peripheral blood, collected 28 days after the second AZD1222 dose. The CDR3 sequence is CASSRHQGNEQFF. The CDR3 DNA reads TGCGCCAGCAGCCGCCACCAAGGGAATGAGCAGTTCTTC.